The 7 T cell receptor beta chains below come from one sample, sequenced in a study of cytomegalovirus exposure and HLA in healthy donors. With 60 Vbeta and 13 Jbeta primers, the PCR was carried out. The protocol was immunoSEQ multiplex PCR, while the TCRdb copy is restricted to in-frame clones and leaves out a portion. The sample table sets out more than 140,000 clones. Sample: PBMCs. Source of these receptors: a woman between 18 and 29 years old in good health and CMV-seronegative.

This chain's CDR3 is CAISEEDSNYTF. The CDR3 nucleotides read TGTGCCATCAGTGAGGAGGACAGTAACTACACCTTC. This chain links TRBV10-3 with TRBJ1-2; D possibly corresponds to TRBD1 (6 bases). From germline, CDR1 is ENHRY and CDR2 SYGVKD. The CDR3 length is 12 residues. The V end lost 2 bases, the J end lost 10 bases, and 11 bases lay between the germline ends.

The chain joins TRBV2 to TRBJ1-2; 9 bases fit TRBD1. The CDR3 loop spans 13 amino acids. The germline gives CDR1 SNHLY, CDR2 FYNNEI. Trimming took 5 bases from V and 7 from J; bases not matched to a gene: 5. The CDR3 region has the DNA TGTGCCAGCAGTTATACAGGGGGCAGTGGCTACACCTTC. Translation gives CASSYTGGSGYTF.

The rearrangement uses TRBV19 and TRBJ1-1, with D perhaps matching TRBD1 (5 bases). Germline CDR1 reads LNHDA; CDR2 reads SQIVND (reference sequence). V was cut by 6 bases and J by 6 bases, with 29 bases left in between. CDR3 length: 18 amino acids. The CDR3 sequence is CASSQEGPTSGGGAEAFF. The CDR3 DNA sequence: TGTGCCAGTAGCCAAGAGGGTCCAACATCGGGCGGAGGGGCTGAAGCTTTCTTT.

The rearrangement links TRBV5-1 to TRBJ2-3, with 8 positions matching TRBD2. V gave up 4 bases and J gave up 4 bases; unmatched junction bases: 8. Germline loops: CDR1 SGHRS, CDR2 YFSETQ. This CDR3 region has 15 residues. CDR3 coding DNA: TGCGCCAGCAGCCTGGGACTAGGCACGGCAGATACGCAGTATTTT. It translates to CASSLGLGTADTQYF.

The chain combines TRBV9 with TRBJ2-3; TRBD2 aligns across 7 bases. This CDR3 is 16 amino acids long. Trimming took 0 bases from V and 4 from J; bases not matched to a gene: 8. The germline CDR1 and CDR2 sequences are SGDLS and YYNGEE. CDR3 nucleotides: TGTGCCAGCAGCGTAGAGATCGGGAGGAGGCCAGATACGCAGTATTTT. Amino acid sequence: CASSVEIGRRPDTQYF.

CDR3 nucleotides: TGTGCCAGCTCACCTGGACTGGGAGACATTCAGTACTTC. This encodes CASSPGLGDIQYF. This sequence joins TRBV18 and TRBJ2-4; tentatively, D is TRBD2 (5 bases). The germline V and J ends were trimmed by 3 bases and 8 bases, with 11 bases remaining between them. CDR1 is KGHSH, CDR2 LQKENI, per germline. The CDR3 has 13 amino acids.

The rearrangement uses TRBV27 and TRBJ2-5; D not resolved. The length of the CDR3 is 13 residues. Germline CDR1 reads MNHEY; CDR2 reads SMNVEV (reference sequence). V was trimmed by 4 bases and J by 4 bases, leaving 10 bases between them. The CDR3 DNA sequence: TGTGCCAGCAGTTACCTCCCGGGAGAGACCCAGTACTTC. It encodes CASSYLPGETQYF.